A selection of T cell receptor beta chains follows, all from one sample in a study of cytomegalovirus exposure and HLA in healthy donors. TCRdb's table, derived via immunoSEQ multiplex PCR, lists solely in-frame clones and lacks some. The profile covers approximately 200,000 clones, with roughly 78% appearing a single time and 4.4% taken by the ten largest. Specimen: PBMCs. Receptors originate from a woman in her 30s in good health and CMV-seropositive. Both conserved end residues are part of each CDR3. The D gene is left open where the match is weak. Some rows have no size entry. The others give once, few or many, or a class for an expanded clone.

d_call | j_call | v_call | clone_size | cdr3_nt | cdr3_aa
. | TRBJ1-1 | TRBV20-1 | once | TGCAGTGCTAGCCAGGACACTGAAGCTTTCTTT | CSASQDTEAFF
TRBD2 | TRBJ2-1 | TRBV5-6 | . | TGTGCCAGCAGCTGGCGCGCGGGAGCGTCCTACAATGAGCAGTTCTTC | CASSWRAGASYNEQFF
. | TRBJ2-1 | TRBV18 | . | TGTGCCAGCTCACCACAGGCGGGCCCCTACAATGAGCAGTTCTTC | CASSPQAGPYNEQFF
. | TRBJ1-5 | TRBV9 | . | TGTGCCAGCAGTCCCACAGGTGGGAGCAATCAGCCCCAGCATTTT | CASSPTGGSNQPQHF
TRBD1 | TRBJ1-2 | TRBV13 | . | TGTGCCAGCAGCGCTCCCCAGGGACAGTTAGGCTACACCTTC | CASSAPQGQLGYTF
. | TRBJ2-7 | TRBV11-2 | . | TGTGCCAGCAGCTTAGATATATTCGGGACAACCTACGAGCAGTACTTC | CASSLDIFGTTYEQYF
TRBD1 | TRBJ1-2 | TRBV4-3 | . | TGCGCCAGCAGCCAAGATCGTGCAGGGGGTCTTGGCTACACCTTC | CASSQDRAGGLGYTF
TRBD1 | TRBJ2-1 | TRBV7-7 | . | TGTGCCAGCAGCTTAGCGGGGACAGTCAATGAGCAGTTCTTC | CASSLAGTVNEQFF
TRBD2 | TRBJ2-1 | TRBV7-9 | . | TGTGCCAGCAGCGATAGGACTAGCGGGGACCATGAGCAGTTCTTC | CASSDRTSGDHEQFF
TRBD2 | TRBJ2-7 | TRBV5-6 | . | TGTGCCAGCAGCTTGCTAGCGGGAGTCGAGCAGTACTTC | CASSLLAGVEQYF
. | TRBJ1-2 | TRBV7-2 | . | TGTGCCAGCAGCGAACGAAACAGGGTGGATGGCTACACCTTC | CASSERNRVDGYTF
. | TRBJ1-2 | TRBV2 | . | TGTGCCAGCAGTGAGGGGGGGGGCTACACCTTC | CASSEGGGYTF
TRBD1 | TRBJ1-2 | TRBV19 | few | TGTGCCAGCGAGGGGGCGCCATCTCGCGGCTACACCTTC | CASEGAPSRGYTF
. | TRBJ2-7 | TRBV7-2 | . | TGTGCCAGCAGCCCAAGCGAATCCTACGAGCAGTACTTC | CASSPSESYEQYF
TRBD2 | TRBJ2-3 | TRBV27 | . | TGTGCCAGCAGTCCAGGACTAGCAGTTAGCACAGATACGCAGTATTTT | CASSPGLAVSTDTQYF
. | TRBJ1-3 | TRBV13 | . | TGTGCCAGCAGTCTTCGGGGGACCGGAAACACCATATATTTT | CASSLRGTGNTIYF
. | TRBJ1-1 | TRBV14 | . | TGTGCCAGCAGCCGAATATCTCCGGGACTTCTAAACACTGAAGCTTTCTTT | CASSRISPGLLNTEAFF
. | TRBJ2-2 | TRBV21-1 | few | TGTGCCAGCAGCTCCCCTGAGCGGGAGGGCCCGAACACCGGGGAGCTGTTTTTT | CASSSPEREGPNTGELFF
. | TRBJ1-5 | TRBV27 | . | TGTGCCAGCAGTTTATTCGGCGGGGGAGGCAATCAGCCCCAGCATTTT | CASSLFGGGGNQPQHF
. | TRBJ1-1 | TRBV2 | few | TGTGCCAGCAGCGAATCCGGACTCGGGAACACTGAAGCTTTCTTT | CASSESGLGNTEAFF
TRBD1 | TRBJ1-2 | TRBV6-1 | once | TGTGCCAGCAGTGATCCGGGACAGGGTTTCGGAGGCTACACCTTC | CASSDPGQGFGGYTF
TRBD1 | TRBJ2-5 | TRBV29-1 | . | TGCAGCGTTGTATGGGACAGATATAACCAAGAGACCCAGTACTTC | CSVVWDRYNQETQYF
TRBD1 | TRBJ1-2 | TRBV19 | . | TGTGCCGGAAGGGGCCAGGGGGCCGATGGCTACACCTTC | CAGRGQGADGYTF
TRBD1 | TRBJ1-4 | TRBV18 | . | TGTGCCAGCTCACCACAGGGACAGGATGGAGAAAAACTGTTTTTT | CASSPQGQDGEKLFF
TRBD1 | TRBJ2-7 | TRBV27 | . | TGTGCCAGCAGTATTACGGGACAGTCAGGCCTCGAGCAGTACTTC | CASSITGQSGLEQYF
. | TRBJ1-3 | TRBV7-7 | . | TGTGCCAGCAGCCTCACACCTGGAAACACCATATATTTT | CASSLTPGNTIYF
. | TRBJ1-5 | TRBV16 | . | TGTGCCAGCAGCCAGGGCGGGGGGTCCTTGGATCAGCCCCAGCATTTT | CASSQGGGSLDQPQHF
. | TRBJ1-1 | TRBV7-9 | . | TGTGCCAGCAGTTCACCTTCGGGGGGGAACACTGAAGCTTTCTTT | CASSSPSGGNTEAFF
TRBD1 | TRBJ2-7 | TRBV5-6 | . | TGTGCCAGCACCTCTTCGACAGGGAACTACTACGAGCAGTACTTC | CASTSSTGNYYEQYF
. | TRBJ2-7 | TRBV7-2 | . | TGTGCCAGCAGCCCCAGCAGAGGGGGTGAAGCCTCCTACGAGCAGTACTTC | CASSPSRGGEASYEQYF
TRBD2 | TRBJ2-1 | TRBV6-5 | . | TGTGCCAGCAGTTTTAGCGGGAGTATTGCGAATGAGCAGTTCTTC | CASSFSGSIANEQFF
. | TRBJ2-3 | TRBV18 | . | TGTGCCAGCGCGCCGGGAGATACGCAGTATTTT | CASAPGDTQYF
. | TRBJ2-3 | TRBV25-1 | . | TGTGCCAGCAGTGAAACAGGGCGCACAGATACGCAGTATTTT | CASSETGRTDTQYF
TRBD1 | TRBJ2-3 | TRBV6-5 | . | TGTGCCAGCGGCAGGGGGCGGGTAGATACGCAGTATTTT | CASGRGRVDTQYF
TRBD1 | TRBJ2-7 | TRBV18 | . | TGTGCCAGCTCACCGGGACAGCCGTTATACGAGCAGTACTTC | CASSPGQPLYEQYF
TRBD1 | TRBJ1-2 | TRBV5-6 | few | TGTGCCAGCAGCCGCGACAGGGGAGCCAACTATGGCTACACCTTC | CASSRDRGANYGYTF
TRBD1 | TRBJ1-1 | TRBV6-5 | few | TGTGCCAGCAGTTATTCAGTGGACAGGGGAAGCTGGGCTTTCTTT | CASSYSVDRGSWAFF
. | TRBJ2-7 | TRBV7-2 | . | TGTGCCAGCAGCTTCATTCCTGGGGCATACGAGCAGTACTTC | CASSFIPGAYEQYF
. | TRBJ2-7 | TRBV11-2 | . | TGTGCCAGCAGCTTATATTCTAGTCCCAACGAGCAGTACTTC | CASSLYSSPNEQYF